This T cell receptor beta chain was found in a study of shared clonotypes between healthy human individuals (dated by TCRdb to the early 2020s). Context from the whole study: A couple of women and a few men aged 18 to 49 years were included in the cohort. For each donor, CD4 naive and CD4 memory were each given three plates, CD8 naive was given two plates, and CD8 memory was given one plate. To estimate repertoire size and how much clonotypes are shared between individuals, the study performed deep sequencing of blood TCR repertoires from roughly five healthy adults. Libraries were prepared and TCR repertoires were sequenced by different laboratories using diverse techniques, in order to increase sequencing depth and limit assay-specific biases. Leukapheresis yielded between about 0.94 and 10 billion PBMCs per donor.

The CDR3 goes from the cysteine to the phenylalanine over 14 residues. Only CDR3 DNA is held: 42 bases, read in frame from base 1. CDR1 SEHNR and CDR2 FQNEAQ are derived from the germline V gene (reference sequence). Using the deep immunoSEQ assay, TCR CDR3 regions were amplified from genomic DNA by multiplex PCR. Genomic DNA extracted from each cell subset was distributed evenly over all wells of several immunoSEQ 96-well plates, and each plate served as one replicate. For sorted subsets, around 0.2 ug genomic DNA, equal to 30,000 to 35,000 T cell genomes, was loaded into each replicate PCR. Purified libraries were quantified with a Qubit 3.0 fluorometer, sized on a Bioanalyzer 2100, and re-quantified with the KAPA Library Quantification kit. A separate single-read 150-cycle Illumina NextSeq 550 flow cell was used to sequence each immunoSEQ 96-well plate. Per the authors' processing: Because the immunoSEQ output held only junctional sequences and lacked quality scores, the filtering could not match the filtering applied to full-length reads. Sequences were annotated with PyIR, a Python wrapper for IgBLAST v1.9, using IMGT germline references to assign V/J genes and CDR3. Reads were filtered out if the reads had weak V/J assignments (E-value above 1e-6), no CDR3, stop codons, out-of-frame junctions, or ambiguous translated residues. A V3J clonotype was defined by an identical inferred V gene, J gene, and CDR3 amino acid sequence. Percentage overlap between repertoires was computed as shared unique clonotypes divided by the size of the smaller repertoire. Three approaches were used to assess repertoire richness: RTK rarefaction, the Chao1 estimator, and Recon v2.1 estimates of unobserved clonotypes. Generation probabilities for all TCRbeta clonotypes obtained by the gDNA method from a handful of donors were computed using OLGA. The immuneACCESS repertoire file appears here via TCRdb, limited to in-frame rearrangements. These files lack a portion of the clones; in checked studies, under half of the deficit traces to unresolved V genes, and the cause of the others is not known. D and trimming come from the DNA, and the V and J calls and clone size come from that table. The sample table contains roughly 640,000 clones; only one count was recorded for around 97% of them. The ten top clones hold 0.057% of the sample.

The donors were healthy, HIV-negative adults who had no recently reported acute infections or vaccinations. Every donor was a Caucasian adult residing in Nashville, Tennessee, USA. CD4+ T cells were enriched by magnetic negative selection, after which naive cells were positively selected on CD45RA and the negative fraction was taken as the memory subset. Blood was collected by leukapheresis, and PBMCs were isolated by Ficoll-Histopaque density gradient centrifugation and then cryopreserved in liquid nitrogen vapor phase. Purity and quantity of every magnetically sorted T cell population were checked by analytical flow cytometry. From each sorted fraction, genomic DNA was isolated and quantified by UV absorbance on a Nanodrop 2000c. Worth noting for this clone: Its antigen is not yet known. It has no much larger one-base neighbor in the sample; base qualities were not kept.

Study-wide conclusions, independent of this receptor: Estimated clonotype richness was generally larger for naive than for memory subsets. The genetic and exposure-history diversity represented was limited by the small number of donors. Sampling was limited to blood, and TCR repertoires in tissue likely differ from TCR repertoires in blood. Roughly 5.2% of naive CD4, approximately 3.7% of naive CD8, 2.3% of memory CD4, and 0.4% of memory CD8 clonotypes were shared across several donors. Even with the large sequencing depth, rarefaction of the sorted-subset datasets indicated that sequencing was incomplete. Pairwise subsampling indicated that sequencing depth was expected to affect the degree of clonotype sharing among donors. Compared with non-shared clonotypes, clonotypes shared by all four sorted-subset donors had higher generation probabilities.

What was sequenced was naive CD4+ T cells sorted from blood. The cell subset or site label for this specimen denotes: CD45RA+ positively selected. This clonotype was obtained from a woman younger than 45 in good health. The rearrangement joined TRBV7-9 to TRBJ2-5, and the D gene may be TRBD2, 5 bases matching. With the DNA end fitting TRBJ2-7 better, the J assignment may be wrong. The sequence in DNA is TGTGCCAGCAGCTTGACTGGGAGCTCCTACGAGCAGTACTTC. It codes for CASSLTGSSYEQYF.